Each of the 14 T cell receptor beta chains below was sequenced from the same sample in a study of response to subunit inactivated influenza vaccine. TCRdb re-called the RT-PCR reads with MiXCR, one entry per CDR3 protein. The repertoire holds roughly 780,000 distinct CDR3 sequences, with 15% to 20% as singletons. The sample in question was PBMCs from blood, obtained 5 days after vaccination. These receptors all come from a man over 45 who received an inactivated influenza vaccine.

The V call is TRBV2, the J call TRBJ1-2; D is ambiguous. Germline CDR1 and CDR2: SNHLY and FYNNEI. This CDR3 comprises 12 residues. Trimming cost V 5 bases and J 5 bases, with 9 bases left between them. Here the CDR3 DNA reads TGTGCCAGCAGTCAGGTAGCTTATGGCTACACCTTC. It translates to CASSQVAYGYTF.

The genes are TRBV19 and TRBJ2-1; D assignment may be TRBD1 or TRBD2 (5 bases each). Germline V gene lookup returns CDR1 LNHDA and CDR2 SQIVND (reference sequence). V lost 5 bases and J lost 10, with 15 bases in between. The CDR3 consists of 13 residues. The CDR3 is CASSVSFRDEQFF. Written as DNA, the CDR3 is TGTGCCAGTAGTGTCTCCTTCAGGGACGAGCAGTTCTTC. Drawing the rest from reference TRBV19 and TRBJ2-1, the complete variable domain is DGGITQSPKYLFRKEGQNVTLSCEQNLNHDAMYWYRQDPGQGLRLIYYSQIVNDFQKGDIAEGYSVSREKKESFPLTVTSAQKNPTAFYLCASSVSFRDEQFFGPGTRLTVL.

This clonotype was seen more than once but under ten times. The rearrangement joins TRBV20-1 to TRBJ1-1; possible D gene TRBD1, 5 bases. CDR1 is DFQATT, CDR2 SNEGSKA, per germline (reference sequence). V gave up 0 bases and J gave up 4 bases, with 12 bases separating them. The length of the CDR3 is 14 residues. CDR3: CSARDPRGATEAFF. The DNA of the CDR3 is TGCAGTGCTAGAGACCCGAGAGGGGCCACTGAAGCTTTCTTT.

This clonotype was seen repeatedly, ten times or more. This chain links TRBV6-5 with TRBJ2-7, with D uncertain. This CDR3 comprises 14 residues. CDR1 and CDR2 (germline): MNHEY, SVGAGI. V was pared by 3 bases and J by 0 bases, with 9 bases between. The CDR3 DNA reads as TGTGCCAGCAGTTATCAAAGCAGCTCCTACGAGCAGTACTTC. It translates to CASSYQSSSYEQYF.

The chain carries TRBV27 and TRBJ2-4; D possibly corresponds to TRBD1 (7 bases). The CDR3 consists of 19 residues. Germline CDR1 MNHEY, CDR2 SMNVEV (reference sequence). V was clipped by 5 bases and J by 0 bases, with 23 bases between them. CDR3: CASSPMRQGGFLAKNIQYF. The CDR3 nucleotides are TGTGCCAGCAGTCCTATGCGGCAGGGGGGCTTCCTAGCCAAAAACATTCAGTACTTC.

This clonotype was picked up a small number of times. The chain employs TRBV29-1 and TRBJ2-5; TRBD1 matches 8 bases. CDR1 and CDR2 (germline): SQVTM, ANQGSEA. Losses at the gene ends were 1 base for V and 5 bases for J; bases not matched to a gene: 6. This CDR3 region has 14 residues. The DNA of the CDR3 is TGCAGCGTTGAAGGGACAGGGAATTTGGAGACCCAGTACTTC. The encoded protein is CSVEGTGNLETQYF.

This clonotype was seen only a few times. This chain connects TRBV7-2 to TRBJ2-1; 9 nucleotides line up with TRBD2. Germline CDR1 SGHTA, CDR2 FQGNSA. Unmatched junction bases numbered 5, after V lost 5 bases and J lost 6 bases. This CDR3 is built from 14 residues. CDR3 sequence reads: CASSGLARFNEQFF. CDR3 bases: TGTGCCAGCAGCGGACTAGCGAGGTTCAATGAGCAGTTCTTC.

The rearrangement uses TRBV12-3 or TRBV12-4 and TRBJ2-3; unclear D gene. CDR3 length: 13 amino acids. V dropped 6 bases and J dropped 5 bases, with 12 bases sitting between them. CDR3 sequence: CASSWAAGDTQYF. CDR3 in DNA: TGTGCCAGCAGCTGGGCGGCAGGAGATACGCAGTATTTT.

J is TRBJ2-7 and V is TRBV7-9; the D gene is possibly TRBD1 (5 bases). V was trimmed by 0 bases and J by 4 bases, leaving 16 bases between them. Germline V gene data show CDR1 as SEHNR and CDR2 as FQNEAQ (reference sequence). CDR3 length: 16 residues. In nucleotides, the CDR3 is TGTGCCAGCAGCTTAGCCCAAGGGGCCCCTACGTACGAGCAGTACTTC. Residues: CASSLAQGAPTYEQYF.

Comments on this clonotype: Since no conserved phenylalanine or tryptophan closes the CDR3, a read error is the likely cause. This rearrangement joins TRBV4-1 to TRBJ2-7, with D possibly matching TRBD1 (6 bases). The CDR3 is made up of 15 amino acids. CDR1 is MGHRA and CDR2 is YSYEKL in the germline V gene. The V end lost 1 base, the J end lost 1 base, and 11 bases lay between the germline ends. The CDR3 nucleotides read TGCGCCAGCAGCCAAGTAACAGGGTGGTCCTACGAGCAGTACCTC. Translated, it gives CASSQVTGWSYEQYL.

This clonotype was detected a few times. The chain joins TRBV5-1 to TRBJ2-7; a possible D gene is TRBD2 (6 bases). Trimming cost V 0 bases and J 4 bases, with 26 bases left between them. The CDR3 contains 19 residues. Germline V gene lookup returns CDR1 SGHRS and CDR2 YFSETQ. The CDR3 nucleotides read TGCGCCAGCAGCTTGGCCAAAAAAGTGACGAGACAGCGGGCTTACGAGCAGTACTTC. Amino acid sequence: CASSLAKKVTRQRAYEQYF. The variable domain in full, with the rest retrieved from reference TRBV5-1 and TRBJ2-7, is KAGVTQTPRYLIKTRGQQVTLSCSPISGHRSVSWYQQTPGQGLQFLFEYFSETQRNKGNFPGRFSGRQFSNSRSEMNVSTLELGDSALYLCASSLAKKVTRQRAYEQYFGPGTRLTVT.

The rearrangement uses TRBV18 and TRBJ2-5, with 8 bases that match TRBD1. Germline CDR1 KGHSH, CDR2 LQKENI. The V segment lost 3 bases and the J segment 5 bases; nucleotides outside the gene matches: 11. The CDR3 runs 16 residues. The CDR3 DNA reads as TGTGCCAGCTCACCGGCATTTTCGTCAGGGGGCGAGACCCAGTACTTC. It specifies CASSPAFSSGGETQYF.

This clonotype occurred many times. The chain couples TRBV5-4 to TRBJ2-1; 8 bases line up with TRBD1. Germline CDR1 and CDR2: SGHNT and YYREEE (reference sequence). The CDR3 has 15 amino acids. V lost 5 bases, J lost 3 bases, and 7 bases stayed unmatched. CDR3 residues: CASRGGQGNYNEQFF. CDR3 DNA sequence: TGTGCCAGCAGGGGCGGACAGGGCAACTACAATGAGCAGTTCTTC.

The V call is TRBV14, the J call TRBJ2-1, with 10 bases lining up with TRBD1. CDR1 SGHDN and CDR2 FVKESK come from the germline V gene. This CDR3 has 17 residues. The junction had 8 bases not matched to a gene; V was cut back by 2 bases and J by 4 bases. As DNA, the CDR3 is TGTGCCAGCAGCCAACCCAGACAGGGGGCGCGTTACAATGAGCAGTTCTTC. Protein product: CASSQPRQGARYNEQFF.